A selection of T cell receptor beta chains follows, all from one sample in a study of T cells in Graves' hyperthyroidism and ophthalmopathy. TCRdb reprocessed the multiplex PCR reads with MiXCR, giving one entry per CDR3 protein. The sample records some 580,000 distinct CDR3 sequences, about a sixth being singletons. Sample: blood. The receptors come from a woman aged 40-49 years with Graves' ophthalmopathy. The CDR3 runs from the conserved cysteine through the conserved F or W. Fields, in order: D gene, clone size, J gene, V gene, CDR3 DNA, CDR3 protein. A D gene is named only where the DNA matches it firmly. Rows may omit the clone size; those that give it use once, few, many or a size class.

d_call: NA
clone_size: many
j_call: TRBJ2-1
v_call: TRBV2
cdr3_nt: TGTGCCAGCAGTGAAGAAAGGGCCTCCTACAATGAGCAGTTCTTC
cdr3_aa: CASSEERASYNEQFF

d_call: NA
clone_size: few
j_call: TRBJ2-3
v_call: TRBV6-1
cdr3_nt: TGTGCCAGCAGTGCACAAGGCTCCGAGGGAGATACGCAGTATTTT
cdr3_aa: CASSAQGSEGDTQYF

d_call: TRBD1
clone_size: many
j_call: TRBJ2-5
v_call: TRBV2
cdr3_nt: TGTGCCAGCAGCTCGACAGGGGTAGAAGAGACCCAGTACTTC
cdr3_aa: CASSSTGVEETQYF

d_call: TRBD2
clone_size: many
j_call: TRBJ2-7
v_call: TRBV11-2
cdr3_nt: TGTGCCAGCAGCGCGGCGGGAGGTAGCTACGAGCAGTACTTC
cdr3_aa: CASSAAGGSYEQYF

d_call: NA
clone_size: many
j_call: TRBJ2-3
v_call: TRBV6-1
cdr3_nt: TGTGCCAGCAAAAAGGGGTTCGGGACAGATACGCAGTATTTT
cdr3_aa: CASKKGFGTDTQYF

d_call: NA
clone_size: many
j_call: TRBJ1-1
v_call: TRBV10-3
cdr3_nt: TGTGCCATCAGTGAGTCTATGGGACCCCTGGACACTGAAGCTTTCTTT
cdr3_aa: CAISESMGPLDTEAFF

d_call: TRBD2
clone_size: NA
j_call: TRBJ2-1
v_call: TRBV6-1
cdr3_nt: TGTGCCAGCACTAAGCGGGAGGGCCTTAATGAGCAGTTCTTC
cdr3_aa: CASTKREGLNEQFF

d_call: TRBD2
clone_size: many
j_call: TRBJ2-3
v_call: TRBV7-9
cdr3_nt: TGTGCCAGCAGCTTCGGACTAGAGTCAGATACGCAGTATTTT
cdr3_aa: CASSFGLESDTQYF

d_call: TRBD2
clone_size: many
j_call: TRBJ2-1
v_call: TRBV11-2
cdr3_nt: TGTGCCAGCAGCTTAAAGCGGGAGAACAATGAGCAGTTCTTC
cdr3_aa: CASSLKRENNEQFF

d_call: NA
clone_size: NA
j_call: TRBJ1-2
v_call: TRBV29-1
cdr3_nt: TGCAGCGTTGTCCGGGGTAACTATGGCTACACCTTC
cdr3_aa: CSVVRGNYGYTF

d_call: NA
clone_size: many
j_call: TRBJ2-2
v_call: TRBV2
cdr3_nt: TGTGCCAGCAGTGATTATCTGAATAGGGAGCTGTTTTTT
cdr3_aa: CASSDYLNRELFF

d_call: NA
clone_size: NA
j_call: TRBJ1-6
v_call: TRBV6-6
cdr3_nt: TGTGCCAGCAGTTACTCGTCCCTGAGACAGCGGACTTTCATAAATTCACCCCTCCACTTT
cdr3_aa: CASSYSSLRQRTFINSPLHF